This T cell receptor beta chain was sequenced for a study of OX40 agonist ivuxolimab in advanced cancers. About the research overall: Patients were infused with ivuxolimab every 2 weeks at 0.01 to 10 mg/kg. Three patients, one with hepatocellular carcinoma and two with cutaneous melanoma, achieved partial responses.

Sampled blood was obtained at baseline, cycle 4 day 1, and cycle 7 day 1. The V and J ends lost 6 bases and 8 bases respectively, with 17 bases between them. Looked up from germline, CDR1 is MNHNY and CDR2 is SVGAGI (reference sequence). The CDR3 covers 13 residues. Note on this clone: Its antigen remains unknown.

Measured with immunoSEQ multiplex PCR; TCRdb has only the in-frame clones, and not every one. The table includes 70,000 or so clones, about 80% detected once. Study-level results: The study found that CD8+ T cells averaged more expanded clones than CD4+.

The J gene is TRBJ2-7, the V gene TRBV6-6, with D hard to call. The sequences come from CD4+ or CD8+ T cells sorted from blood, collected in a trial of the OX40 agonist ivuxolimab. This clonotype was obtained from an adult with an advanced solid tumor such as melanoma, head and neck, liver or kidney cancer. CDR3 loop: CASRTPSTAQQYF. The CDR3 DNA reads TGTGCCAGCAGGACCCCCTCTACGGCTCAGCAGTACTTC.